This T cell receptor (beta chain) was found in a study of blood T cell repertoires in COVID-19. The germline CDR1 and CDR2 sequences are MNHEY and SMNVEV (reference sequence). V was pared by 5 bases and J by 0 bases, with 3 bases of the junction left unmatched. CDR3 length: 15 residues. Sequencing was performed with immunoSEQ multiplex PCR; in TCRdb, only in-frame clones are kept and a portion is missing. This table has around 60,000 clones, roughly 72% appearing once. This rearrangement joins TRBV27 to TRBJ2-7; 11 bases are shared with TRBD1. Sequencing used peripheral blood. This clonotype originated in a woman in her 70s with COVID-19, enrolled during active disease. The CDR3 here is CASSRDRGSSYEQYF. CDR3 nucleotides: TGTGCCAGCAGTCGGGACAGGGGGAGCTCCTACGAGCAGTACTTC.